This T cell receptor (beta chain) is from a study of blood T cells in healthy people across ages. This clonotype came up a few times. Its specificity is unknown. The V end was cut by 6 bases, the J end by 5 bases, with 17 bases between. This CDR3 has 14 residues. Germline lookup yields CDR1 SGDLS and CDR2 YYNGEE. The study, taken as a whole, reports: Getting older went along with TCR beta diversity per million T cells dropping roughly linearly. The CMV status of each donor remained undetermined, and this could have confounded shifts in expanded clonotypes. Compared with aged donors, long-lived donors showed fewer expanded clones, suggesting selection.

Primers used in a second PCR of about 6 to 11 cycles were a sample-barcoded 5' primer and a J-beta primer mix. In TCRdb, the 5' RACE reads were re-called with MiXCR into one record per CDR3 protein. The table includes about 1.6 million distinct CDR3 sequences, roughly 30% detected once. V and J are TRBV9 and TRBJ1-2, with a tentative D call TRBD1 (5 bases). The receptor comes from a woman under 40 in good health. Material for sequencing was blood. The CDR3 nucleotides are TGTGCCAGCACTTTAGGAGGGGAAGCGTATGGCTACACCTTC. Its protein is CASTLGGEAYGYTF. The complete variable domain, with remaining parts taken from reference TRBV9 and TRBJ1-2, reads DSGVTQTPKHLITATGQRVTLRCSPRSGDLSVYWYQQSLDQGLQFLIQYYNGEERAKGNILERFSAQQFPDLHSELNLSSLELGDSALYFCASTLGGEAYGYTFGSGTRLTVV.